The rows below give T cell receptor beta chains drawn from one sample of a study of cytomegalovirus exposure and HLA in healthy donors. The table came from immunoSEQ multiplex PCR; TCRdb's copy has only in-frame clones and leaves some out. This repertoire shows roughly 140,000 clones, roughly 74% found once; its top ten account for 2% to 3%. The specimen sequenced was PBMCs. These receptors all come from a young woman in good health and CMV-seropositive. Both conserved end residues are part of each CDR3. A D gene is named only where the DNA matches it firmly. Rows may omit the clone size; those that give it use once, few, many or a size class.

CASSYRAGSNTEAFF	TGTGCCAGCAGTTACAGGGCAGGGTCGAACACTGAAGCTTTCTTT	-	few	TRBJ1-1	TRBV6-6
CASSLSAGQGDYGYTF	TGTGCCAGCAGCTTATCTGCGGGACAGGGGGACTATGGCTACACCTTC	TRBD1	-	TRBJ1-2	TRBV7-9
CASKGTEAYEQYF	TGCGCCAGCAAGGGGACAGAAGCGTACGAGCAGTACTTC	TRBD1	-	TRBJ2-7	TRBV10-2
CASSYLGSNYGYTF	TGTGCCAGCAGTTACCTAGGTTCTAACTATGGCTACACCTTC	-	few	TRBJ1-2	TRBV6-5
CASSQDQRALNTEAFF	TGTGCCAGCAGCCAAGATCAGAGGGCGCTGAACACTGAAGCTTTCTTT	-	few	TRBJ1-1	TRBV4-2
CASSSGLAGSRGELFF	TGCGCCAGCAGCTCCGGACTAGCGGGCTCAAGGGGGGAGCTGTTTTTT	TRBD2	-	TRBJ2-2	TRBV5-1
CASSTPGTLYYNEQFF	TGTGCCAGTAGTACACCCGGGACACTCTATTACAATGAGCAGTTCTTC	-	-	TRBJ2-1	TRBV19
CASTSTGSAYEQYF	TGTGCCAGCACCTCGACAGGGAGTGCCTACGAGCAGTACTTC	TRBD1	-	TRBJ2-7	TRBV7-2
CASSLDQSSLETQYF	TGTGCCAGCAGCTTGGATCAGTCGTCCCTGGAGACCCAGTACTTC	-	-	TRBJ2-5	TRBV5-4
CASSEAGKSPRGHYNEQFF	TGTGCCAGCAGTGAAGCCGGGAAATCCCCCCGGGGACACTACAATGAGCAGTTCTTC	-	once	TRBJ2-1	TRBV6-1
CASTRSPGPSSTDTQYF	TGTGCCAGCACAAGATCCCCTGGGCCTTCTAGCACAGATACGCAGTATTTT	-	-	TRBJ2-3	TRBV9
CASSSLLDSILGYTF	TGTGCCAGTAGTTCCCTATTGGACAGCATTCTTGGCTACACCTTC	-	-	TRBJ1-2	TRBV19
CASSPSGTNNEQFF	TGTGCCAGCAGTCCATCCGGGACTAATAATGAGCAGTTCTTC	TRBD2	-	TRBJ2-1	TRBV6-1
CASSMGRMNTEAFF	TGTGCCAGTAGTATGGGCAGGATGAACACTGAAGCTTTCTTT	-	-	TRBJ1-1	TRBV19
CASSLVSPGTGPYTF	TGTGCCAGCAGCTTAGTGTCGCCCGGGACAGGGCCCTACACCTTC	TRBD1	once	TRBJ1-2	TRBV7-2
CASSPRGRNEQFF	TGTGCCAGCAGCCCCAGGGGGCGCAATGAGCAGTTCTTC	TRBD1	few	TRBJ2-1	TRBV9
CASSPTEVFF	TGTGCCAGCAGCCCGACAGAGGTGTTTTTT	-	-	TRBJ1-4	TRBV27
CASSIGGTSGVVGEQFF	TGTGCCAGTAGTATAGGCGGGACTAGCGGGGTGGTAGGTGAGCAGTTCTTC	TRBD2	few	TRBJ2-1	TRBV19
CASSLFGAGYGYGYTF	TGTGCCAGCAGTTTATTTGGCGCAGGGTACGGCTATGGCTACACCTTC	-	-	TRBJ1-2	TRBV28